This T cell receptor (beta chain) was identified in a study of technical replicates of blood from several donors. The method was immunoSEQ multiplex PCR; TCRdb's version includes in-frame clones alone and lacks a portion of them. Among fewer than 100,000 clones, around nine tenths were seen once, and the ten largest hold under 0.5%. Trimming pared 7 bases from V and 4 bases from J, leaving 7 bases between. CDR3 length: 11 residues. Germline CDR1 SQVTM, CDR2 ANQGSEA. The sequenced sample was T cells isolated from PBMCs. The chain combines TRBV29-1 with TRBJ2-2; the D is unclear. This receptor was obtained from a human donor in good health. This CDR3 reads CSADGTGELFF. CDR3 DNA sequence: TGCAGCGCAGATGGCACCGGGGAGCTGTTTTTT.